This T cell receptor (beta chain) was observed in a study of T cells in Graves' hyperthyroidism and ophthalmopathy. The wider study: Peripheral blood was collected at initial diagnosis, before any treatment.

Calling Graves' hyperthyroidism stable meant ophthalmopathy did not progress within 18 months. These patients, aged 18 to 65, had recently diagnosed hyperthyroidism lasting under 2 months. Germline V gene sequence: CDR1 SGHAT, CDR2 FQDESV (reference sequence). The CDR3 is 13 residues long. Trimming shortened V by 5 bases and J by 3 bases, and 8 bases separated the two germline ends. RNA transcripts yielded amplified TCR beta CDR3 regions. During a first-round RT-PCR of the TCR CDR3, the HTBI primer set was used. TCRdb re-called the multiplex PCR reads with MiXCR, one entry per CDR3 protein. The sample consists of around 400,000 distinct CDR3 sequences, 25% of them appearing once.

The source material was blood. The clonotype originates from a man aged 45 to 65 with Graves' hyperthyroidism. The chain is built from TRBV11-1 and TRBJ2-1; D remains unclear. The CDR3 coding sequence is TGTGCCAGCAGCCCTAATGTCTACAATGAGCAGTTCTTC. It specifies CASSPNVYNEQFF.